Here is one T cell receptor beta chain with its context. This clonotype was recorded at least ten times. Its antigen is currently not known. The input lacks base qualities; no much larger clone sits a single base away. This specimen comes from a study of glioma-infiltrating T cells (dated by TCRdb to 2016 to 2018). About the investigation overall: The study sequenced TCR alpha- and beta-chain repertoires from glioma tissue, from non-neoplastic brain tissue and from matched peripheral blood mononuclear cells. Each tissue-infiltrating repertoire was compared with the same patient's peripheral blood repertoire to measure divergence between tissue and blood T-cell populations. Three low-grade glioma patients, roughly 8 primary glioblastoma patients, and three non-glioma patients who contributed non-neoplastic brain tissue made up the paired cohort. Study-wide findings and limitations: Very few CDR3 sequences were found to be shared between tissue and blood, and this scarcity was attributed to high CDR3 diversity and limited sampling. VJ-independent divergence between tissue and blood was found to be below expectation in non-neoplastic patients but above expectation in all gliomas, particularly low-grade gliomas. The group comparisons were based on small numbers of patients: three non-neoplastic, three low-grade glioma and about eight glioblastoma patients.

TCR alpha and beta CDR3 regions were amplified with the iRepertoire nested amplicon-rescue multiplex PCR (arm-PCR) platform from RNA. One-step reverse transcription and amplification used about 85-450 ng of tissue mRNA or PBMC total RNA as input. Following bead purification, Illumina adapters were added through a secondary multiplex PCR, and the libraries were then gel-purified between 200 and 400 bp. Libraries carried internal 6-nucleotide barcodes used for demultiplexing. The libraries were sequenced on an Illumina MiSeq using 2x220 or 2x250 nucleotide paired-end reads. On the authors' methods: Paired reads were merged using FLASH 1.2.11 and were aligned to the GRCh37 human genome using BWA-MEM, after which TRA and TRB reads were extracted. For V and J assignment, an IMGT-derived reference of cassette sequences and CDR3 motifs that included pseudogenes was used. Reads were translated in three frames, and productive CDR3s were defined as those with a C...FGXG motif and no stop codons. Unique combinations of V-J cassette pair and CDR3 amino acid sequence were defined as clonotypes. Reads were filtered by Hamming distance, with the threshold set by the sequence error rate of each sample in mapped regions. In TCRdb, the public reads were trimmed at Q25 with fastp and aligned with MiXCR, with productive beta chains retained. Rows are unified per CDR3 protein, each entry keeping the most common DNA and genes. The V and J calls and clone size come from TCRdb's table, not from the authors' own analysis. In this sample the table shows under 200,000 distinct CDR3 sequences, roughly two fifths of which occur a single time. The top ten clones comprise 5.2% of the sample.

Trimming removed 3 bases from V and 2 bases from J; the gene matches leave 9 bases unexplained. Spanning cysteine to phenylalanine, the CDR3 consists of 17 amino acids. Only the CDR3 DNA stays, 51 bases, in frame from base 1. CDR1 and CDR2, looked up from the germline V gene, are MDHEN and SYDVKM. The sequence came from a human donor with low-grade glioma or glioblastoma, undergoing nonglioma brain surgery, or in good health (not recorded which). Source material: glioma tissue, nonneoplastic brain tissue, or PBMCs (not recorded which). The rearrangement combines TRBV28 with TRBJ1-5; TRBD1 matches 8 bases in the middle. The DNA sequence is TGTGCCAGCAGTTTCTATACCGGGACAGGCGGCAATCAGCCCCAGCATTTT. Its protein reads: CASSFYTGTGGNQPQHF.